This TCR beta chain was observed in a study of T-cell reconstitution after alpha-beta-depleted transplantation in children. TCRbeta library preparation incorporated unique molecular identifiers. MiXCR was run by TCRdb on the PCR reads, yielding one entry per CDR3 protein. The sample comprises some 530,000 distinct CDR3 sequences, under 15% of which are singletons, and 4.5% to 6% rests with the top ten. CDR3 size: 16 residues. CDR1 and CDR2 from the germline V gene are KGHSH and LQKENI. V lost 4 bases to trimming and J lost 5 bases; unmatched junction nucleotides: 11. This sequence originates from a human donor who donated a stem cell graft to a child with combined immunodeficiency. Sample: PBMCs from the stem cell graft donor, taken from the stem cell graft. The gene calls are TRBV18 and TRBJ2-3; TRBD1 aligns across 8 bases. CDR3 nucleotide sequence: TGTGCCAGCTCACTACCGACTTACAGGGGGGTAGATACGCAGTATTTT. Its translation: CASSLPTYRGVDTQYF. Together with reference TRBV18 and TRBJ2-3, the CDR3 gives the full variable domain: NAGVMQNPRHLVRRRGQEARLRCSPMKGHSHVYWYRQLPEEGLKFMVYLQKENIIDESGMPKERFSAEFPKEGPSILRIQQVVRGDSAAYFCASSLPTYRGVDTQYFGPGTRLTVL.